This T cell receptor beta chain came from a study of cytomegalovirus exposure and HLA in healthy donors (dated by TCRdb to 2017 to 2019). Turning to the overall study: According to an earlier analysis of a few hundred of the donors, about 180 million T cells yielded 90 million to 130 million unique TCR beta sequences and 276 Gb of sequence data. The number of typed donors differed by locus: 629-630 for A, B, C, DRB1 and DQB1; 500 to 550 for DQA1; fewer than 610 for DPA1; and some 450 for DPB1. The aim of the study was to test whether cataloging public T cell receptors could identify signatures of past pathogen exposure. Because of strong linkage in the cohort, five DR-DQ haplotypes were treated as single units for association and clustering. Every repertoire in the discovery cohort had been generated on one and the same sequencing platform. Using immunosequencing, the study profiled T cell repertoires from fewer than 850 subjects and related those repertoires to cytomegalovirus serostatus. HLA typing included class I and class II loci at four-digit resolution. Roughly 320 gigabases of sequencing data and approximately 91 million unique TCR sequences made up an early release that covered several hundred HLA-typed donors. In a later genetic analysis, genome-wide SNP genotypes for about 55% of the roughly 700 donors were used, and that subset was treated as a discovery cohort. On average, around 230,000 unique TCR beta nucleotide sequences were sequenced per donor among a few hundred genotyped donors of the cohort, with around 19% of those sequences being non-productive. Rather than drawing on any new phenotypic data, the later analysis identified candidate immune exposures from TCR beta sequences and the way those sequences occurred across donors. To decide whether each TCR beta V gene segment behaved as functional or pseudogenic, an earlier analysis of approximately 590 of the donors relied on high-throughput TCR beta sequencing. In addition to the first cohort of 666 subjects, a separate validation cohort of 120 different subjects was used. Of the 300 to 500 genotyped donors, approximately 80% were placed in the genetic ancestry cluster associated with self-reported Caucasian donors. To predict cytomegalovirus infection status, the study combined high-throughput TCR immunosequencing, statistical association of individual TCRs with disease status, and machine learning. Donor age, sex, ethnicity and CMV serostatus were compiled alongside the repertoire data. To study patterns of TCR occurrence, a later analysis re-analyzed previously published TCR beta repertoires from around 700 donors and added high-resolution HLA genotyping.

The cohort consisted of hundreds of healthy bone marrow donors. At the time of sampling, all cohort members were nominally healthy, though unrecorded immune exposures were likely present. The donor tested CMV seronegative, placing the donor among the 350 or so seronegative members of the cohort. A peripheral blood sample was collected from each donor, and TCR beta sequencing was performed on peripheral blood mononuclear cells. The Qiagen DNeasy Blood Extraction Kit was used to extract genomic DNA from the blood cell samples. The germline V gene provides CDR1 SGHVS and CDR2 FNYEAQ. The CDR3 measures 16 amino acids from cysteine to phenylalanine. The kept DNA is CDR3 alone, 48 bases in frame from the first base. Trimming takes 4 bases from V and 2 bases from J, and the germline ends sit 15 bases apart. In regard to this clone: Its antigen is not yet known. The record has no base qualities; no much larger clone is one base away.

The library came from the immunoSEQ multiplex PCR assay. For the multiplex PCR, a mixture combining 60 forward primers for TCR Vbeta segments and 13 reverse primers for TCR Jbeta segments was used. A multiplex PCR assay on genomic DNA amplified the CDR3 region of rearranged TCR beta genes. Amplified TCR beta libraries were sequenced as 87-base-pair reads on the Illumina HiSeq System. The study's own analysis went as follows. A later analysis counted about 80 million unique TCR beta chains across the 650 to 700 repertoires, and 9.5 million to 11 million of these chains were shared by at least two donors. Raw reads were error-corrected and collapsed into unique sequences by a nearest-neighbor algorithm in which closely related sequences were merged to remove PCR and sequencing errors. To assign V, D and J gene segments, CDR3 sequences were aligned to IMGT reference sequences. Each retained sequence needed at least a six-nucleotide match to both a V gene segment and a J gene segment. A rearrangement counted as productive if the CDR3 had no stop codons and remained in frame with V and J, and every other rearrangement counted as non-productive. CDR3 was defined according to IMGT convention as the region running from the second conserved V-encoded cysteine to the conserved J-encoded phenylalanine. In an earlier analysis of roughly 580 of the donors, sequences lacking an unambiguous match to a single V gene segment were excluded. An earlier analysis of fewer than 650 of the donors classified V segments as functional when productive rearrangements were above 56.7% and as segregating when the standard deviation between donors was above 5%. A statistical classification framework was built for diagnosing cytomegalovirus status from the catalog of TCR beta chain sequences. In a later analysis, V and J genes were assigned by comparing TCR nucleotide sequences against IMGT/GENE-DB human TR gene sequences. The TCRdist pipeline was used in a later analysis to assign CDR3 sequences and most-parsimonious VDJ recombination scenarios. In a later analysis, each TCR beta chain was defined by its CDR3 amino acid sequence together with its V-gene family, and reads without a unique V-gene family were excluded. In a later analysis, 500 to 650 highly shared, low-generation-probability nucleotide sequences were removed to address suspected cross-contamination and a sequencing artifact. In a later analysis, a clonal expansion index for each public chain was calculated from normalized within-repertoire ranks of inferred template counts. In a later analysis, generation probabilities were computed using a VDJ recombination model fitted to out-of-frame rearrangements, and the results were checked against IGoR. In a later analysis, hypergeometric tests were used to score TCR-TCR, TCR-HLA and TCR-CMV co-occurrence, with a repertoire-size bias correction applied to TCR pairs. False discovery rates were estimated in a later analysis by permuting HLA or CMV assignments 20 times. In a later analysis, co-occurring TCRs were grouped with DBSCAN, and TCRdist sequence similarity was added when clustering was performed within HLA-allele-positive subsets. Co-occurrence clustering excluded repertoires with fewer than 30,000 or more than 120,000 public chains, plus five with anomalous nucleotide sharing. TCRdb retrieved this table from immuneACCESS and kept in-frame rearrangements only. Not all clones are present; in checked studies, unresolved V genes account for under half, and no reason is known for the remainder. That table gives V, J and clone size, and the DNA gave D and trimming. The sample includes about 140,000 clones, with around 73% observed a single time. Together, the top ten hold around 2.9% of the sample.

Overall study results and their limits: In vitro tests confirmed that a few of the cytomegalovirus-associated TCR beta chains recognize cytomegalovirus antigens. A cluster of highly shared sequence variants was judged likely to be a technical artifact of the sequencing pipeline. A later analysis found that most CMV-associated TCR beta chains appeared HLA-restricted, with HLA associations seemingly driven largely by CMV exposure. HLA typing was unavailable for some donors at each locus, so association tests used only the typed subset. Roughly uniform sequencing depth across donors was assumed in presence/absence analyses, although this assumption may not hold. The study gave a list of under 200 TCR beta chains associated with cytomegalovirus. A further reported finding was that TCR beta sequences accurately predicted the HLA-A and HLA-B alleles for most subjects in the first cohort. When HLA alleles, especially DR and DQ, strongly co-occurred, attributing TCR associations to individual alleles was difficult. It was suggested by the authors that the approach could potentially be generalized to other disease states and immunological phenotypes. The classifier was reported to diagnose cytomegalovirus status with high specificity and sensitivity in both the original cohort and the validation cohort. V-gene and J-gene trimming of TCR beta chains was associated with a missense DCLRE1C variant in a later genetic analysis, and the association was replicated in an independent cohort. According to a later analysis, TCR association rates differed among HLA loci, with DRB1 alleles showing the most associated TCRs and HLA-C alleles showing the fewest. An earlier analysis of around 540 of the donors showed that most TCR beta V segments appeared in productive rearrangements either about 87% or about 30% of the time, which broadly matched IMGT annotations. A later analysis associated about 17,000 TCR beta sequences with specific HLA alleles at a false discovery rate of 0.05. The cohort was sequenced for TCR beta chains only, and without alpha or paired-chain data the features that could be detected were limited. In a later genetic analysis, fewer N-insertions in productive TCRs were reported among donors in an Asian-associated ancestry cluster than the roughly 700-donor mean. Compared with equally common non-associated chains, HLA-associated TCR beta chains in a later analysis were more clonally expanded and had lower generation probabilities. A later analysis reported that several top co-occurrence clusters appeared linked to parvovirus B19, influenza, CMV and Epstein-Barr virus. Some IMGT-functional V segments, including TRBV6-2 and TRBV6-3, could not be distinguished by the 87-base-pair reads and were therefore excluded. The earlier analysis of 450 to 700 of the donors excluded 15 to 20 rarely observed V segments, including chromosome 9 orphons, because counts were too low. For the cohort, immune exposure information was limited to CMV serostatus. Linkage disequilibrium might explain the correlated functional status among segregating V segments, but an unknown experimental factor could not be ruled out. Across donors, most TCR sequences were observed very rarely, whereas some public TCRs were present in many individuals.

The specimen was PBMCs. The chain joins TRBV7-6 to TRBJ1-3; the D gene cannot be resolved reliably. The clonotype comes from a female donor in good health and CMV-seronegative. CDR3 protein: CASSYLPGSTGNTIYF. The DNA sequence is TGTGCCAGCAGCTACCTGCCGGGTAGTACTGGAAACACCATATATTTT.